The clone carrying this T cell receptor (beta chain) appeared once. These data are taken from a study of blood T cell repertoires in COVID-19. Methods used by the authors: Counts of nucleated cells, estimated from reference gene primer amplification, were obtained. Sequencing was performed with immunoSEQ multiplex PCR; in TCRdb, only in-frame clones are kept and a portion is missing. The V and J calls and clone size come from that table; D and trimming were worked out from the DNA. The table records nearly 250,000 clones, over 80% of them present only once. This CDR3 spans 14 amino acids. V was clipped by 1 base and J by 7 bases, with 13 bases between them. The germline V gene has CDR1 LNHDA and CDR2 SQIVND (reference sequence). No more than 2 weeks before study entry, exposed participants had met a case of COVID-19.

Sequences were obtained from PBMCs or T cells enriched from blood (not recorded which). The receptor comes from a man aged 50-59 years who had been exposed to COVID-19. The chain uses TRBV19 and TRBJ1-2; a possible D gene is TRBD1 (5 bases). As DNA, the CDR3 is TGTGCCAGTAGTATAGGGGGCCCCCTGAGTGGCTACACCTTC. This gives the protein CASSIGGPLSGYTF.